This T cell receptor beta chain derives from a study of blood T cell repertoires in COVID-19. Study information: COVID-19 samples from acute and convalescent phases originated in the United States, Italy and Spain. Nucleic acid was either cDNA or gDNA, and it came from T cells, B-cell-depleted T cells, or PBMCs.

In the original workflow: Amplification of reference gene primers was used by the study to estimate nucleated cell counts. Assay: immunoSEQ multiplex PCR; the TCRdb copy retains only in-frame clones and omits some. V, J and clone size are taken as reported in that table, and D and trimming were inferred from the DNA itself. The sample contains 27,000 or so clones, roughly 88% of which appear only once. The CDR3 length is 15 residues. V gave up 0 bases and J gave up 9 bases, with 15 bases separating them. The germline V gene has CDR1 MGHRA and CDR2 YSYEKL. This receptor was taken from a human donor in a cohort sampled during active COVID-19. Sequenced: peripheral blood. The chain joins TRBV4-1 to TRBJ2-1; the D gene is possibly TRBD1 (5 bases). The CDR3 DNA is TGCGCCAGCAGCCAAGAGGGCAATCGAAGGGGTGAGCAGTTCTTC. This encodes CASSQEGNRRGEQFF.